The 23 T cell receptor beta chains presented below share a single source sample, sequenced in a study of PD-1 blockade in mismatch repair-deficient tumors. The method was immunoSEQ multiplex PCR; TCRdb's version includes in-frame clones alone and lacks a portion of them. Counted here are 120,000 or so clones, 88% occurring once; the ten biggest clones make up roughly 12%. Sequenced material: peripheral blood, taken 70 to 73 weeks after starting pembrolizumab. The receptors stem from an adult with mismatch repair-deficient cancer.

The rearrangement links TRBV10-3 to TRBJ2-5; 9 nucleotides line up with TRBD1. CDR1 is ENHRY, CDR2 SYGVKD, per germline. With 4 bases clipped from V and 1 base from J, the junction kept 7 bases outside the gene matches. CDR3 length: 16 amino acids. The CDR3 region is CAISGTGQGFQETQYF. The CDR3, as DNA: TGTGCCATCAGTGGTACTGGACAGGGGTTCCAAGAGACCCAGTACTTC.

The chain combines TRBV18 with TRBJ2-1; maybe TRBD1 (5 bases). The ends were cut back, 0 bases at V and 0 bases at J, with 9 bases in the middle. The CDR3 contains 16 residues. Germline assignment: CDR1 KGHSH and CDR2 LQKENI. This chain's CDR3 is CASSPPGLVSYNEQFF. The CDR3 DNA is TGTGCCAGCTCACCACCGGGGCTAGTCTCCTACAATGAGCAGTTCTTC. The whole variable domain, filled in from reference TRBV18 and TRBJ2-1, reads NAGVMQNPRHLVRRRGQEARLRCSPMKGHSHVYWYRQLPEEGLKFMVYLQKENIIDESGMPKERFSAEFPKEGPSILRIQQVVRGDSAAYFCASSPPGLVSYNEQFFGPGTRLTVL.

This chain joins TRBV4-1 and TRBJ2-2; 9 nucleotides match TRBD2. This CDR3 is built from 17 residues. From germline, CDR1 is MGHRA and CDR2 YSYEKL. Germline trimming cut 1 base from V and 1 base from J; bases unmatched to any gene: 4. The CDR3 nucleotides read TGCGCCAGCAGCCAAGTCGGGACTAGCTTGAACACCGGGGAGCTGTTTTTT. Protein: CASSQVGTSLNTGELFF.

The chain is built from TRBV5-4 and TRBJ2-7; D gene uncertain. Trimming cost V 0 bases and J 3 bases, with 7 bases left between them. The CDR3 runs 13 residues. Germline V gene sequence: CDR1 SGHNT, CDR2 YYREEE (reference sequence). The CDR3 bases are TGTGCCAGCAGCTTGGCGGTCAACTACGAGCAGTACTTC. Amino acids: CASSLAVNYEQYF.

The chain is built from TRBV4-1 and TRBJ2-5; the match to TRBD2 covers 7 bases. The DNA matches TRBJ2-7 better at its end, which makes the J call doubtful. This CDR3 has 15 residues. Germline-derived CDR1 and CDR2 are MGHRA and YSYEKL. For the CDR3, the DNA is TGCGCCAGCAGCCAAGATCTAGCGGAACCCTACGAGCAGTACTTC. This codes for CASSQDLAEPYEQYF.

The chain combines TRBV6-6 with TRBJ2-1; D is unresolved. Germline CDR1 is MNHNY and CDR2 is SVGAGI (reference sequence). The V and J ends lost 8 bases and 5 bases respectively, with 16 bases between them. The CDR3 is 14 residues long. The CDR3 spells CASAGPSEDNEQFF. The DNA of the CDR3 is TGTGCCAGCGCCGGGCCCAGCGAAGACAATGAGCAGTTCTTC.

As for this clone: This same CDR3 is encoded by further DNA sequences in the sample. The gene calls are TRBV11-1 and TRBJ2-7; 7 bases fit TRBD1. V lost 6 bases and J lost 2; bases outside the gene matches: 4. In germline, CDR1 is SGHAT, CDR2 FQDESV (reference sequence). This CDR3 spans 13 amino acids. The CDR3 reads CASSPDRAYEQYF. The CDR3 DNA reads TGTGCCAGCAGTCCAGACAGGGCCTACGAGCAGTACTTC.

V usage is TRBV5-6 and J usage is TRBJ2-7, with 7 bases lining up with TRBD1. After removal of 4 bases from V and 5 bases from J, the junction contained 9 bases not matched to a gene. Per germline, CDR1 SGHDT and CDR2 YYEEEE. The CDR3 totals 14 residues. The CDR3 nucleotides read TGTGCCAGCAGCCTGGGGACAGCGATCGACGAGCAGTACTTC. Protein sequence: CASSLGTAIDEQYF.

The table lists this clone with a few counts. CDR3: CASSQGLGVYEQYF. CDR3 in DNA: TGTGCCAGCAGCCAAGGACTAGGGGTCTACGAGCAGTACTTC. The V and J genes are TRBV4-2 and TRBJ2-7; perhaps TRBD2 as D (6 bases). This CDR3 region has 14 residues. V was shortened by 1 base and J by 3 bases, with 10 bases between the two germline ends. Germline CDR1 reads LGHNA; CDR2 reads YNFKEQ.

This clone was picked up a small number of times. The genes are TRBV9 and TRBJ2-2, with TRBD2 as a possible D gene (5 bases). The CDR3 loop spans 15 amino acids. The V and J ends lost 0 bases and 6 bases respectively, with 12 bases between them. In germline, CDR1 is SGDLS, CDR2 YYNGEE. The CDR3 DNA is TGTGCCAGCAGCGTAGGAGGGAGTAACGCCGGGGAGCTGTTTTTT. Encoded protein: CASSVGGSNAGELFF.

The rearrangement joins TRBV5-1 to TRBJ1-4, with D tentatively TRBD1 (5 bases). CDR3 length: 13 residues. Germline assignment: CDR1 SGHRS and CDR2 YFSETQ. Trimming took 2 bases from V and 4 from J, leaving 6 bases between them. CDR3 region: CASSFGGNEKLFF. The DNA of the CDR3 is TGCGCCAGCAGCTTCGGGGGTAATGAAAAACTGTTTTTT.

In this sample, this clone turned up once. V usage is TRBV6-1 and J usage is TRBJ1-4; D gene uncertain. Trimming removed 2 bases from V and 0 bases from J, with 7 bases in between. The CDR3 has 15 amino acids. The V gene's germline CDR1 is MNHNS and CDR2 SASEGT. Written as DNA, the CDR3 is TGTGCCAGCAGTGAACTGGCAGCAACTAATGAAAAACTGTTTTTT. Translated: CASSELAATNEKLFF.

The gene calls are TRBV7-3 and TRBJ2-7; unclear D gene. V was clipped by 2 bases and J by 2 bases, with 10 bases between them. This CDR3 has 14 residues. Germline CDR1 is SGHTA and CDR2 is FQGTGA. The CDR3 DNA follows: TGTGCCAGCAGCTTAGCCGGCGGTCCCTACGAGCAGTACTTC. Amino acids: CASSLAGGPYEQYF.

The rearrangement joins TRBV29-1 to TRBJ2-1; possible D gene TRBD2, 6 bases. The CDR3 is 14 residues long. V was trimmed by 4 bases and J by 6 bases, leaving 16 bases between them. Germline assignment: CDR1 SQVTM and CDR2 ANQGSEA. DNA of the CDR3: TGCAGCGTTGTTACCCAGGGAGGCCCCAATGAGCAGTTCTTC. Its protein is CSVVTQGGPNEQFF.

The chain joins TRBV4-1 to TRBJ2-5, with 7 bases identical to TRBD1. V trimming: 2 bases; J trimming: 5 bases; junction bases outside the gene matches: 11. The CDR3 consists of 16 residues. Germline V gene sequence: CDR1 MGHRA, CDR2 YSYEKL. CDR3 nucleotides: TGCGCCAGCAGCCAACCTTTCACAGGGGCTAGGGAGACCCAGTACTTC. Its protein is CASSQPFTGARETQYF.

This clone was counted a single time. The chain joins TRBV19 to TRBJ2-4; D possibly corresponds to TRBD1 (7 bases). The V gene lost 6 bases and the J gene lost 0 bases, with 12 bases spanning the gap. CDR1 is LNHDA and CDR2 is SQIVND in the germline V gene (reference sequence). The CDR3 has 15 amino acids. The CDR3 here is CASSAGQPAKNIQYF. CDR3 coding DNA: TGTGCCAGTAGCGCGGGACAGCCAGCCAAAAACATTCAGTACTTC.

The chain recombines TRBV19 with TRBJ2-1; D not resolved. CDR1 is LNHDA, CDR2 SQIVND, per germline (reference sequence). Trimming pared 3 bases from V and 7 bases from J, leaving 16 bases between. The CDR3 has 15 residues. The CDR3 is CASSIEKVVGNEQFF. The DNA for the CDR3 is TGTGCCAGTAGTATTGAGAAGGTGGTTGGGAATGAGCAGTTCTTC.

The J gene is TRBJ2-1, the V gene TRBV7-2; D uncertain. V lost 3 bases, J lost 6 bases, and 12 bases lay in between. Germline V gene data show CDR1 as SGHTA and CDR2 as FQGNSA. The CDR3 is made up of 14 amino acids. In DNA form, the CDR3 reads TGTGCCAGCAGCTTCTCTCGGCGGTCCAATGAGCAGTTCTTC. Protein: CASSFSRRSNEQFF.

V is TRBV27 and J is TRBJ1-1, with TRBD1 identical over 7 bases. The trim removed 0 bases at V and 0 bases at J, leaving 1 base unmatched. The CDR3 has 15 amino acids. Germline CDR1 reads MNHEY; CDR2 reads SMNVEV (reference sequence). The CDR3 DNA follows: TGTGCCAGCAGTTTATCACAGGGGCTGAACACTGAAGCTTTCTTT. Translating gives CASSLSQGLNTEAFF.

This chain joins TRBV18 and TRBJ2-7, with D perhaps TRBD2 (6 bases). Germline-derived CDR1 and CDR2 are KGHSH and LQKENI. CDR3 length: 15 residues. V lost 3 bases and J 3 bases, leaving 15 bases between the germline ends. CDR3 protein: CASSPVADANYEQYF. CDR3 nucleotides: TGTGCCAGCTCACCCGTAGCGGACGCGAACTACGAGCAGTACTTC.

V gene TRBV29-1 combines with J gene TRBJ2-7; no firm D call. The CDR3 runs to 11 residues. The V end was cut by 5 bases, the J end by 0 bases, with 5 bases between. From germline, CDR1 is SQVTM and CDR2 ANQGSEA. The CDR3 spells CSVRSSYEQYF. DNA of the CDR3: TGCAGCGTTAGAAGCTCCTACGAGCAGTACTTC.

This chain links TRBV10-2 with TRBJ2-1, with 10 bases that match TRBD2. The trim removed 2 bases at V and 6 bases at J, leaving 10 bases unmatched. Germline CDR1 reads WSHSY; CDR2 reads SAAADI. This CDR3 region has 17 residues. In nucleotides, the CDR3 is TGCGCCAGCAGTGAGGATAGCGGGAGGCCCCAGGGCAATGAGCAGTTCTTC. It specifies CASSEDSGRPQGNEQFF.

The chain has TRBV12-5 and TRBJ1-3; TRBD1 might be the D (5 bases). Germline CDR1 LGHNT, CDR2 FRNRAP. V lost 3 bases to trimming and J lost 0 bases, with 18 bases between them. This CDR3 has 18 residues. The CDR3 DNA sequence: TGTGCTAGTGGTTTTGGCGCAGCACAGGAGCTCTCTGGAAACACCATATATTTT. Protein: CASGFGAAQELSGNTIYF.